The 2 T cell receptor beta chains in this list originate from one sample, sequenced in a study of cytomegalovirus exposure and HLA in healthy donors. The primer mix had 60 Vbeta and 13 Jbeta primers. The protocol was immunoSEQ multiplex PCR, while the TCRdb copy is restricted to in-frame clones and leaves out a portion. The sample includes about 86,000 clones, about two thirds of them seen just once. The sample taken for sequencing was PBMCs. The receptors originated from a man in his sixties in good health and CMV-seronegative.

This sequence joins TRBV27 and TRBJ2-7; TRBD1 matches 9 bases. The CDR3 loop spans 14 amino acids. The V segment lost 10 bases and the J segment 6 bases; nucleotides outside the gene matches: 13. The germline V gene encodes CDR1 MNHEY and CDR2 SMNVEV (reference sequence). DNA for the CDR3: TGTGCCACCGGCATGGGACAGGGAAGGGGCGAGCAGTACTTC. This sequence encodes CATGMGQGRGEQYF.

V and J are TRBV10-1 and TRBJ2-5; D possibly corresponds to TRBD2 (6 bases). This CDR3 has 13 amino acids. Trimming cost V 3 bases and J 6 bases, with 11 bases left between them. The V gene's germline CDR1 is WNHNN and CDR2 SYGVQD (reference sequence). For the CDR3, the DNA is TGCGCCAGCAGTGACCGGGGAGGCAAGACCCAGTACTTC. It codes for CASSDRGGKTQYF.